The clone carrying this T cell receptor beta chain was seen only a few times. This specimen comes from a study of cytomegalovirus exposure and HLA in healthy donors. Study overall: Counted in an early data release were 85 million or so unique TCRs from HLA-typed donors.

Germline V gives CDR1 SGHNT, CDR2 YYREEE (reference sequence). The CDR3 covers 15 residues. J gave up 7 bases and V 1 base, and 9 bases lay outside the gene matches. Primers: 60 Vbeta forward and 13 Jbeta reverse. Profiled with immunoSEQ multiplex PCR; TCRdb holds only in-frame clones, not every one. The sample yields fewer than 250,000 clones, roughly 75% seen once. Sequenced sample: PBMCs. The TCR sequence derives from a man aged 25 to 40 in good health and CMV-seropositive. This rearrangement joins TRBV5-4 to TRBJ2-7, with 9 nucleotides matching TRBD1. The CDR3 loop reads CASSLKGQGRREQYF. As DNA, the CDR3 is TGTGCCAGCAGCTTGAAGGGACAGGGCCGGCGAGAGCAGTACTTC.